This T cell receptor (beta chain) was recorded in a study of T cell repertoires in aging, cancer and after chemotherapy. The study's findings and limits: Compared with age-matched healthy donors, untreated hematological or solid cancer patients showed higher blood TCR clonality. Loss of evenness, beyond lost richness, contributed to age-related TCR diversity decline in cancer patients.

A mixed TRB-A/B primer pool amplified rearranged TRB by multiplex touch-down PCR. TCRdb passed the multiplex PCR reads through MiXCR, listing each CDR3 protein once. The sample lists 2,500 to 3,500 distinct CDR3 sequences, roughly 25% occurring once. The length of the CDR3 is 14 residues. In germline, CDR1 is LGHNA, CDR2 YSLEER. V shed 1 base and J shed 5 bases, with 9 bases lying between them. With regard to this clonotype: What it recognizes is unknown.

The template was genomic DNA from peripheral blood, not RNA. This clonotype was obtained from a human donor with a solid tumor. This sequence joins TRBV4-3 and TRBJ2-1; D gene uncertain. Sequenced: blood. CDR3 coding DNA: TGCGCCAGCAGCCAAGCAGGCCTGAACAATGAGCAGTTCTTC. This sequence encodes CASSQAGLNNEQFF.